This TCR beta chain appears in the sequencing data of a study of blood T cell repertoires in COVID-19. Study information: Collection of acute and convalescent COVID-19 samples took place in the United States, Italy and Spain. Nucleic acid was either cDNA or gDNA, and it came from T cells, B-cell-depleted T cells, or PBMCs.

The cohort comprised adults aged 18 to 89 years residing in around 25 US areas. Original processing methods: The authors estimated nucleated cell counts from reference gene primer amplification. Some clones are missing from TCRdb's copy, which holds only in-frame ones; the method was immunoSEQ multiplex PCR. V, J and clone size are those of that table, while D and trimming were read from the DNA. The table includes 300,000 to 350,000 clones, 90% detected once. V dropped 4 bases and J dropped 4; count of bases not matched to a gene: 14. This CDR3 comprises 17 residues. Germline V CDR1 and CDR2: LGHDT, YNNKEL (reference sequence).

The chain employs TRBV3-1 (or the pseudogene TRBV3-2) and TRBJ2-7; 9 bases are a match to TRBD2. The sample was PBMCs or T cells enriched from blood (not recorded which). The TCR was taken from a woman between 18 and 29 years old with acute COVID-19. The CDR3, as DNA: TGTGCCAGCAGCCGTGGTGGTAGCGGGAGTTGGGGTTACGAGCAGTACTTC. Translated, it gives CASSRGGSGSWGYEQYF.